A single sample is the source of the 8 T cell receptor beta chains below, sequenced in a study of shared clonotypes between healthy human individuals. Sequenced by immunoSEQ multiplex PCR; TCRdb stores in-frame clones only, minus some. The sample holds millions of clones, roughly 92% seen once. Input material: naive CD4+ T cells sorted from blood. Subset denoted: CD45RA+ positively selected. The receptors stem from a man younger than 30 in good health.

The rearrangement uses TRBV19 and TRBJ1-4; 8 bases align to TRBD1. From germline, CDR1 is LNHDA and CDR2 SQIVND (reference sequence). Losses at the gene ends were 6 bases for V and 8 bases for J; bases not matched to a gene: 5. CDR3 size: 13 residues. CDR3 in DNA: TGTGCCAGTAGGACAGGGGTTGGCGAAAAACTGTTTTTT. Its protein is CASRTGVGEKLFF.

The V and J genes are TRBV28 and TRBJ2-2; 9 bases line up with TRBD1. CDR1 and CDR2 (germline): MDHEN, SYDVKM. The J segment lost 1 base and the V segment lost 6 bases, leaving 6 bases of the junction unmatched. The length of the CDR3 is 16 residues. CDR3 protein: CASRRSTGGNTGELFF. As DNA, the CDR3 is TGTGCCAGCAGGAGATCGACAGGGGGGAACACCGGGGAGCTGTTTTTT.

A remark on this clone: Distinct nucleotide sequences in the sample also encode this CDR3. The V call is TRBV2, the J call TRBJ2-7, with unresolved D. V lost 5 bases and J 0 bases, leaving 5 bases between the germline ends. This CDR3 spans 12 amino acids. CDR1 and CDR2 (germline): SNHLY, FYNNEI. The CDR3 nucleotides are TGTGCCAGCAGTTACAGCTCCTACGAGCAGTACTTC. This translates into CASSYSSYEQYF.

The chain recombines TRBV27 with TRBJ1-5; D ambiguous. V gave up 6 bases and J gave up 0 bases, with 12 bases separating them. The CDR3 loop spans 15 amino acids. Per germline, CDR1 MNHEY and CDR2 SMNVEV (reference sequence). The DNA of the CDR3 is TGTGCCAGCAGCCGCAAAGGTTTTAGCAATCAGCCCCAGCATTTT. Its protein is CASSRKGFSNQPQHF.

The V and J genes are TRBV2 and TRBJ2-5, with D possibly being TRBD2 (6 bases). There are 19 residues in the CDR3. CDR1 and CDR2 (germline): SNHLY, FYNNEI. V was shortened by 6 bases and J by 5 bases, with 31 bases between the two germline ends. The CDR3 bases are TGTGCCAGCAGCCGAAAAACATCGTGGGGGAGGTCCCCTGGGGAGACCCAGTACTTC. As protein: CASSRKTSWGRSPGETQYF.

J is TRBJ2-4 and V is TRBV2, with TRBD2 matching 9 bases. The CDR3 is 15 residues long. The ends lost 5 bases at V and 4 bases at J; junction bases unmatched: 6. Germline CDR1 is SNHLY and CDR2 is FYNNEI. The chain's CDR3 is CASSFARGGKNIQYF. CDR3 bases: TGTGCCAGCAGTTTCGCGCGGGGGGGAAAAAACATTCAGTACTTC.

The chain combines TRBV30 with TRBJ1-4; D is ambiguous. There are 13 residues in the CDR3. Per germline, CDR1 GTSNPN and CDR2 SVGIG (reference sequence). The V and J ends lost 0 bases and 8 bases respectively, with 10 bases between them. This CDR3 is CAWSVRTAEKLFF. CDR3 nucleotides: TGTGCCTGGAGTGTCCGGACCGCCGAAAAACTGTTTTTT.

The V gene is TRBV19, the J gene TRBJ1-5; D is unresolved. Trimming stripped 4 bases from V and 3 bases from J, with 7 bases between. The germline V gene encodes CDR1 LNHDA and CDR2 SQIVND (reference sequence). The CDR3 sequence is 13 residues long. This CDR3 is CASSNQANQPQHF. For the CDR3, the DNA is TGTGCCAGTAGTAACCAGGCCAATCAGCCCCAGCATTTT.